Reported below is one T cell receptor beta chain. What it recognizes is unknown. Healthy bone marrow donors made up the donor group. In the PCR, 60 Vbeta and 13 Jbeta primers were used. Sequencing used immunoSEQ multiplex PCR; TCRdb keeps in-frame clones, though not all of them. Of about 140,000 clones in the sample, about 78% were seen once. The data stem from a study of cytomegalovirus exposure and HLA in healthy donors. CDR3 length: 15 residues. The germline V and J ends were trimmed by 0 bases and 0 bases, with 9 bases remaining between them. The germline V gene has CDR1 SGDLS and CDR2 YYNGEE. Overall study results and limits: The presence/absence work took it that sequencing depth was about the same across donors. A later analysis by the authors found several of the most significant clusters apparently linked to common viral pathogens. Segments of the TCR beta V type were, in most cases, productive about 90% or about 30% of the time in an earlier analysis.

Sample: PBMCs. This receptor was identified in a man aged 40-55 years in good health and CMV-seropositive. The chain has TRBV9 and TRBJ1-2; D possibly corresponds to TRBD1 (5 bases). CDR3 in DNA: TGTGCCAGCAGCGTAGGGACAAACCCTAACTATGGCTACACCTTC. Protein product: CASSVGTNPNYGYTF.